One T cell receptor (beta chain) is described in this entry. Methods used by the authors: Estimation of nucleated cell counts was performed using reference gene primer amplification. The protocol was immunoSEQ multiplex PCR, while the TCRdb copy is restricted to in-frame clones and leaves out a portion. V, J and clone size are taken as reported in that table, and D and trimming were inferred from the DNA itself. The sample consists of roughly 30,000 clones, 65% to 70% of them appearing once. This entry comes from a study of blood T cell repertoires in COVID-19. The ends were cut back, 0 bases at V and 4 bases at J, with 9 bases in the middle. This CDR3 is 14 amino acids long. The germline V gene has CDR1 KGHSH and CDR2 LQKENI.

The chain is built from TRBV18 and TRBJ1-2, with D perhaps TRBD1 (6 bases). The receptor comes from a human donor in a cohort sampled during active COVID-19. Source material: peripheral blood. The CDR3 sequence: CASSPPGTPYGYTF. Written as DNA, the CDR3 is TGTGCCAGCTCACCACCGGGGACACCCTATGGCTACACCTTC.